Listed below are T cell receptor beta chains from one sample, sequenced in a study of regulatory T cells in long-lasting Graves disease. TCRdb ran MiXCR on the multiplex PCR reads and lists one entry per CDR3 protein. This table has roughly 400,000 distinct CDR3 sequences, less than 25% appearing once. The sample here was peripheral blood mononuclear cells (PBMCs), taken when the disease was refractory, from a patient treated with antithyroid drugs. Source of these receptors: a female donor with Graves disease. Each CDR3 is given with its conserved first and last residue. Each record gives: D gene, clone size, J gene, V gene, CDR3 DNA, CDR3 protein. D genes are given only for firm matches. Size is omitted from some rows. Given values are once, few, many or a class for expanded clones.

-	-	TRBJ2-2	TRBV7-9	TGTGCCAGCAGCCCAGTCTACCTACCCGGGGAGCTGTTTTTT	CASSPVYLPGELFF
-	many	TRBJ2-7	TRBV15	TGTGCCACCAGCAGAGACACGGGGGCGTCCTACGAGCAGTACTTC	CATSRDTGASYEQYF
-	-	TRBJ2-5	TRBV12-3/TRBV12-4	TGTGCCAGCAGTCCGCAGGGTAAGGAAGAGACCCAGTACTTC	CASSPQGKEETQYF
-	-	TRBJ2-7	TRBV10-2	TGCGCCAGCAGTGAGACTAGCCCAGCTTACGAGCAGTACTTC	CASSETSPAYEQYF
TRBD1	many	TRBJ2-7	TRBV12-3/TRBV12-4	TGTGCCAGCAGTTCACAGGGGCCCTACGAGCAGTACTTC	CASSSQGPYEQYF
TRBD1	few	TRBJ2-7	TRBV19	TGTGCCAGTAGTATCTCAGCGACAGGGACCTACGAGCAGTACTTC	CASSISATGTYEQYF
TRBD2	many	TRBJ2-5	TRBV6-5	TGTGCCAGCAGTTATTTATGGTCTGGGACTAACAAAGAGACCCAGTACTTC	CASSYLWSGTNKETQYF
-	many	TRBJ2-7	TRBV5-6	TGTGCCAGCAGCTCGTCAGAAGGAACTTTCTACGAGCAGTACTTC	CASSSSEGTFYEQYF
TRBD1	once	TRBJ1-2	TRBV12-3/TRBV12-4	TGTGCCAGCAGTTTTCATTGGGACAGGGAAGACTATGGCTACACCTTC	CASSFHWDREDYGYTF
-	-	TRBJ1-5	TRBV7-2	TGTGCCAGCAGCTTAAGGGGGGGCAATCAGCCCCAGCATTTT	CASSLRGGNQPQHF
-	few	TRBJ1-2	TRBV9	TGTGCCAGCAGCGTAGAGGCCCTTGGGCAGGGACCCTATAACTATGGCTACACCTTC	CASSVEALGQGPYNYGYTF
TRBD1	many	TRBJ2-7	TRBV7-3	TGTGCCAGCAGCTCCTCCGGGACAGGCGAGCAGTACTTC	CASSSSGTGEQYF
-	few	TRBJ2-2	TRBV12-3/TRBV12-4	TGTGCCAGTGCCCCCTCCAGGGCCGGGGAGCTGTTTTTT	CASAPSRAGELFF
-	-	TRBJ2-5	TRBV3-1	TGTGCCAGCGGGGGAGCGGGACAGGCCGGGGAGACCCAGTACTTC	CASGGAGQAGETQYF
TRBD1	few	TRBJ2-5	TRBV6-1	TGTGCCAGCAGTGGCGGGACAGGTGAAGAGACCCAGTACTTC	CASSGGTGEETQYF
TRBD2	-	TRBJ2-7	TRBV18	TGTGCCAGCGAACGGGGGGGCAGGGCAGGCGAGCAGTACTTC	CASERGGRAGEQYF
TRBD1	many	TRBJ2-7	TRBV12-3/TRBV12-4	TGTGCCAGCAGCCGTCGGACAGGGGATACCTACGAGCAGTACTTC	CASSRRTGDTYEQYF
-	few	TRBJ2-2	TRBV19	TGTGCCAGTATGAGGGGGAGGTTATCGAACACCGGGGAGCTGTTTTTT	CASMRGRLSNTGELFF
-	few	TRBJ2-7	TRBV19	TGTGCCAGTAGCCCGGACCCCCTTGGTTTTCCCGAGCAGTACTTC	CASSPDPLGFPEQYF
-	-	TRBJ2-5	TRBV9	TGTGCCAGCAGCGTAGACGGCGGGAAACAAGAGACCCAGTACTTC	CASSVDGGKQETQYF
-	-	TRBJ1-5	TRBV13	TGTGCCAGCAGCAAGCGGGGGGACCTAGGGCAGCCCCAGCATTTT	CASSKRGDLGQPQHF
-	many	TRBJ2-2	TRBV2	TGTGCCAGACAAACATACACCGGGGAGCTGTTTTTT	CARQTYTGELFF
-	-	TRBJ2-2	TRBV18	TGTGCCAGCTCATCCGACCATGTCGGCACCGGGGAGCTGTTTTTT	CASSSDHVGTGELFF
TRBD2	many	TRBJ2-7	TRBV3-1	TGTGCCAGCAGCAGAGCTAGCGGCTACGAGCAGTACTTC	CASSRASGYEQYF
TRBD1	many	TRBJ2-7	TRBV20-1	TGCAGTGTACAGGGGGACTCCTACGAGCAGTACTTC	CSVQGDSYEQYF
-	many	TRBJ1-1	TRBV11-2	TGTGCCAGCAGACCAACGACGGACAGAGGGCAAGCTGAAGCTTTCTTT	CASRPTTDRGQAEAFF
-	-	TRBJ2-3	TRBV19	TGTGCCAGTAGTATGTTCGGGTCAGCTAGCACAGATACGCAGTATTTT	CASSMFGSASTDTQYF
TRBD2	many	TRBJ2-7	TRBV28	TGTGCCAGCAGCCAGACTAGCGGGAGGGTTGTAAAGCAGTACTTC	CASSQTSGRVVKQYF
-	many	TRBJ2-5	TRBV18	TGTGCCAGCTCACCAGACCCGGGCGGGCCAGAGACCCAGTACTTC	CASSPDPGGPETQYF
TRBD2	many	TRBJ2-5	TRBV12-3/TRBV12-4	TGTGCCAGCACCGCCTTTGGACTAGCGGACCAAGAGACCCAGTACTTC	CASTAFGLADQETQYF
-	-	TRBJ2-7	TRBV6-1	TGTGCCAGCAGTGGTGCAGGGGAGGTGGTCTGGGAGCAGTACTTC	CASSGAGEVVWEQYF
TRBD1	many	TRBJ1-3	TRBV6-1	TGTGCCAGCAGTCGGGACAGAAATAGGGGAAACACCATATATTTT	CASSRDRNRGNTIYF
-	few	TRBJ1-1	TRBV5-1	TGCGCCAGCAGCACTTGGACGGTCGGAGATGAAGCTTTCTTT	CASSTWTVGDEAFF
TRBD1	-	TRBJ1-1	TRBV6-1	TGTGCCGGCAGAACAGGGGTAACGGCTGAAGCTTTCTTT	CAGRTGVTAEAFF
TRBD1	many	TRBJ2-7	TRBV6-1	TGTGCCATCGGGACAGGGGTGCCCTACGAGCAGTACTTC	CAIGTGVPYEQYF
TRBD1	-	TRBJ2-6	TRBV5-1	TGCGCCAGCAGCTGGACGCCGGGACAGGGGCTTTCGGGGGCCAACGTCCTGACTTTC	CASSWTPGQGLSGANVLTF
TRBD1	many	TRBJ1-1	TRBV12-3/TRBV12-4	TGTGCCAGCAGTACGACAGGGGGCACTGAAGCTTTCTTT	CASSTTGGTEAFF
-	many	TRBJ2-4	TRBV7-3	TGTGCCAGCAGCTTCCCAGGGGGGATTCAGTACTTC	CASSFPGGIQYF
-	-	TRBJ1-2	TRBV7-9	TGTGCCAGCAGCTTAGAAACAATGCCCTATGGCTACACCTTC	CASSLETMPYGYTF
-	few	TRBJ2-7	TRBV12-3/TRBV12-4	TGTGCCAGCAGCCCAAGGGGGGGGACCGGGGAGGAGCAGTACTTC	CASSPRGGTGEEQYF
-	once	TRBJ1-1	TRBV6-5	TGTGCCAGCAGTTACAAAGGCAGGGGCGGGAAGCTGAACACTGAAGCTTTCTTT	CASSYKGRGGKLNTEAFF
-	few	TRBJ2-6	TRBV5-1	TGCGCCAGCAGCTTGGGGACCGCTGGGGCCAACGTCCTGACTTTC	CASSLGTAGANVLTF
-	many	TRBJ2-6	TRBV6-4	TGTGCCAGCACTAACCACCATCTAAACTCTGGGGCCAACGTCCTGACTTTC	CASTNHHLNSGANVLTF
TRBD1	-	TRBJ1-6	TRBV5-1	TGCGCCAGCAGCTCGACAGGGGCATTGAATTCACCCCTCCACTTT	CASSSTGALNSPLHF
-	few	TRBJ2-5	TRBV7-3	TGTGCCAGCTCCCCAGGGGTGCGGGAGACCCAGTACTTC	CASSPGVRETQYF
-	-	TRBJ1-1	TRBV19	TGTGCCAGTAATTGGGGAATGAACACTGAAGCTTTCTTT	CASNWGMNTEAFF
TRBD1	few	TRBJ1-1	TRBV19	TGTGCCAGTAGTTATACAGGGGATACTGAAGCTTTCTTT	CASSYTGDTEAFF
-	few	TRBJ2-7	TRBV5-1	TGCGCCAGCAGCCGGACAGCAGCCTACGAGCAGTACTTC	CASSRTAAYEQYF
-	few	TRBJ1-1	TRBV28	TGTGCCAGCAGTTTAGGTGCAGGGGCCAACACTGAAGCTTTCTTT	CASSLGAGANTEAFF
-	many	TRBJ1-1	TRBV7-2	TGTGCCAGCAGCGCCCGGGGCGTCACTGAAGCTTTCTTT	CASSARGVTEAFF
-	many	TRBJ2-7	TRBV2	TGTGCCAGCAGTGAAGGCCCTGACTACGAGCAGTACTTC	CASSEGPDYEQYF
TRBD1	few	TRBJ2-5	TRBV30	TGTGCCTGGGACACAGGGGGCAGGACCCAGTACTTC	CAWDTGGRTQYF
-	-	TRBJ2-7	TRBV27	TGTGCCAGCAGTTCCCGGACTCTCCTCGAGCAGTACTTC	CASSSRTLLEQYF
-	many	TRBJ1-2	TRBV28	TGTGCCAGCAGTTCCAGCTTGGGGGGGCTGGGTGGCTACACCTTC	CASSSSLGGLGGYTF